The present entry profiles one T cell receptor beta chain with its context. The source of the sample is a study of blood T cell repertoires in COVID-19. Study-wide background: Acute and convalescent COVID-19 specimens originated in the United States, Italy and Spain. PBMCs, B-cell-depleted T cells, or T cells were the source of the cDNA or gDNA that made up the material.

The CDR3 runs 13 residues. CDR1 is MRHNA and CDR2 is SNTAGT in the germline V gene. With 8 bases clipped from V and 9 bases from J, the junction kept 5 bases outside the gene matches. Original processing methods: Reference gene primer amplification gave nucleated cell count estimates. Assay used: immunoSEQ multiplex PCR; TCRdb lists only in-frame clones, some missing. That table supplies the V and J calls and clone size; D and trimming were determined from the DNA. The data contain about 68,000 clones, more than 80% of them singletons. This receptor was taken from a man aged 25-45 years with acute or convalescent COVID-19. The specimen sequenced was peripheral blood. The genes are TRBV6-4 and TRBJ2-1, with 12 positions matching TRBD1. The CDR3 nucleotides read TGTGCCAGCCGGGACAGGGGGCTAGGTGAGCAGTTCTTC. This codes for CASRDRGLGEQFF.